The 15 T cell receptor beta chains below come from one sample, sequenced in a study of T cells after yellow fever vaccination. TCRdb independently ran MiXCR on the 5' RACE reads; one entry per CDR3 protein. In the table there are a few hundred thousand distinct CDR3 sequences, around 12% of which are singletons. This specimen consisted of CD4+ T cells sorted from PBMCs, obtained 15 days after the yellow fever booster vaccination. These receptors were collected from a man between 18 and 29 years old who received the YFV17D yellow fever vaccine.

CDR3: CASSFNSNTGELFF. The CDR3, as DNA: TGTGCCAGCAGCTTTAACTCCAACACCGGGGAGCTGTTTTTT. This chain connects TRBV7-2 to TRBJ2-2; D ambiguous. Germline CDR1 and CDR2: SGHTA and FQGNSA. V was cut by 3 bases and J by 2 bases, with 7 bases left in between. This CDR3 has 14 amino acids.

This clonotype was recorded a few times. The chain is built from TRBV5-1 and TRBJ1-2, with a weak D call TRBD1 (5 bases). Germline V gene data show CDR1 as SGHRS and CDR2 as YFSETQ. This CDR3 comprises 12 residues. V was trimmed by 6 bases and J by 5 bases, leaving 11 bases between them. The CDR3 region has the DNA TGCGCCAGCATTCGAGGGGTTTATGGCTACACCTTC. Amino acids: CASIRGVYGYTF. The whole variable domain, filled in from reference TRBV5-1 and TRBJ1-2, reads KAGVTQTPRYLIKTRGQQVTLSCSPISGHRSVSWYQQTPGQGLQFLFEYFSETQRNKGNFPGRFSGRQFSNSRSEMNVSTLELGDSALYLCASIRGVYGYTFGSGTRLTVV.

The chain couples TRBV6-1 to TRBJ1-1; D remains unclear. The CDR3 covers 13 residues. Germline assignment: CDR1 MNHNS and CDR2 SASEGT. Between the trimmed V and J ends, which lost 4 bases and 5 bases, there was a span of 11 bases. As DNA, the CDR3 is TGTGCCAGCAGTGCAGAGACCCGAACTGAAGCTTTCTTT. This gives the protein CASSAETRTEAFF.

There are a few counts of this clonotype. The genes are TRBV7-2 and TRBJ1-1; unclear D gene. This CDR3 is 14 amino acids long. Trimming stripped 5 bases from V and 0 bases from J, with 10 bases between. CDR1 and CDR2 from the germline V gene are SGHTA and FQGNSA. The CDR3 nucleotides are TGTGCCAGCAGCCTACTAGGGCTGAACACTGAAGCTTTCTTT. Protein: CASSLLGLNTEAFF.

This clonotype was picked up a small number of times. The chain employs TRBV7-2 and TRBJ1-5; D perhaps matches TRBD1 (5 bases). Trimming cost V 1 base and J 1 base, with 8 bases left between them. Germline values: CDR1 SGHTA, CDR2 FQGNSA. The CDR3 covers 15 residues. CDR3 sequence reads: CASSLVGVSNQPQHF. The CDR3 nucleotides are TGTGCCAGCAGCTTAGTGGGGGTAAGCAATCAGCCCCAGCATTTT.

This clonotype was observed at least ten times. The CDR3 DNA is TGTGCCAGCAGCCAGGGCAGCATTCAGTACTTC. Its translation: CASSQGSIQYF. The chain links TRBV4-2 to TRBJ2-4; D not certain. Trimming took off 3 bases at V and 9 bases at J, with 6 bases between the two ends. CDR1 and CDR2 from the germline V gene are LGHNA and YNFKEQ. The CDR3 consists of 11 residues.

This clonotype was seen many times. The V gene is TRBV27, the J gene TRBJ1-5, with 8 bases fitting TRBD1. Germline lookup yields CDR1 MNHEY and CDR2 SMNVEV (reference sequence). The length of the CDR3 is 14 residues. V lost 4 bases and J lost 7; bases outside the gene matches: 6. CDR3 sequence reads: CASSWTGLQQPQHF. The CDR3 DNA reads TGTGCCAGCAGTTGGACAGGGCTTCAGCAGCCCCAGCATTTT.

This clonotype was seen more than once but under ten times. In DNA, the CDR3 is TGTGCCAGCAGCGGGGACCCGCTGACCAAAAACATTCAGTACTTC. It yields the protein CASSGDPLTKNIQYF. This chain links TRBV5-4 with TRBJ2-4, with D perhaps assigned TRBD1 or TRBD2 (5 bases each). Germline V gene lookup returns CDR1 SGHNT and CDR2 YYREEE (reference sequence). The CDR3 runs to 15 residues. Trimming removed 4 bases at V and 2 bases at J, with 13 bases between.

This clonotype was seen more than once but under ten times. This chain joins TRBV7-2 and TRBJ2-7; no reliable D call. Trimming shortened V by 7 bases and J by 4 bases, and 11 bases separated the two germline ends. The CDR3 extends over 12 amino acids. Looked up from germline, CDR1 is SGHTA and CDR2 is FQGNSA. CDR3 sequence reads: CASTFLDYEQYF. Here the CDR3 DNA reads TGTGCCAGCACCTTTTTGGATTACGAGCAGTACTTC.

At least ten counts were recorded for this clonotype. CDR3 protein: CASSTGLGTGELFF. The CDR3, as DNA: TGCGCCAGTTCCACAGGGCTTGGCACCGGGGAGCTGTTTTTT. The chain joins TRBV4-3 to TRBJ2-2; D perhaps matches TRBD1 (6 bases). CDR1 and CDR2 (germline): LGHNA, YSLEER. Trimming left V 9 bases short and J 4 bases short, with 15 bases between. This CDR3 has 14 amino acids.

The rearrangement uses TRBV19 and TRBJ1-6; no reliable D call. With 2 bases removed from V and 0 bases from J, the gap between germline ends came to 5 bases. This CDR3 comprises 15 residues. The V gene's germline CDR1 is LNHDA and CDR2 SQIVND (reference sequence). As DNA, the CDR3 is TGTGCCAGTAGTATATATAGCTCCTATAATTCACCCCTCCACTTT. It codes for CASSIYSSYNSPLHF.

This clonotype was seen a handful of times. The V and J genes are TRBV12-3 or TRBV12-4 and TRBJ2-5, with 16 bases aligning to TRBD2. J lost 5 bases, V lost 6 bases, and 6 bases had no gene match. The CDR3 totals 16 residues. The CDR3 here is CASSPSGLAGGETQYF. CDR3 nucleotide sequence: TGTGCCAGCAGCCCCTCGGGACTAGCGGGGGGGGAGACCCAGTACTTC.

This chain connects TRBV6-4 to TRBJ1-6; D is undetermined. V was clipped by 2 bases and J by 7 bases, with 6 bases between them. Germline lookup yields CDR1 MRHNA and CDR2 SNTAGT. The CDR3 is made up of 13 amino acids. The CDR3 loop reads CASSDQENSPLHF. The CDR3 bases are TGTGCCAGCAGTGACCAGGAGAATTCACCCCTCCACTTT.

The gene calls are TRBV5-8 and TRBJ2-1, with TRBD1 as a possible D gene (6 bases). The CDR3 has 15 amino acids. CDR1 and CDR2 from the germline V gene are SGHTS and YDEGEE. V was cut by 2 bases and J by 4 bases, with 13 bases left in between. In DNA form, the CDR3 reads TGTGCCAGCAGCTTAAGAGGACAGAGATACAATGAGCAGTTCTTC. Its translation is CASSLRGQRYNEQFF.

Only a few counts were recorded for this clonotype. The rearrangement uses TRBV2 and TRBJ2-1, with TRBD2 identical over 7 bases. V trimming: 7 bases; J trimming: 14 bases; junction bases outside the gene matches: 8. The CDR3 has 11 residues. The V gene's germline CDR1 is SNHLY and CDR2 FYNNEI. CDR3 in amino acids: CASIGGGEEFF. CDR3 coding DNA: TGTGCCAGCATCGGCGGGGGAGAGGAGTTCTTC.